This TCR beta chain was documented in a study of T cells in Graves' hyperthyroidism and ophthalmopathy. Study details: Once the initial diagnosis was made, peripheral blood was obtained before any treatment.

CDR3 length equals 15 residues. In germline, CDR1 is ENHRY, CDR2 SYGVKD. Trimming removed 6 bases from V and 0 bases from J, with 15 bases in between. Exclusion of a patient resulted from uncontrolled infection, other autoimmune disease, pregnancy or lactation. Researchers amplified the TCR beta CDR3 regions from RNA transcripts. First-round RT-PCR of the TCR CDR3 relied on the HTBI primer set. Using its own MiXCR run on the multiplex PCR reads, TCRdb lists one record per CDR3 protein. The table includes hundreds of thousands of distinct CDR3 sequences, around 16% detected once. To note about this clonotype: One base away lies a much larger clone, so this may be a sequencing read error.

Sequencing was done on a sample of blood. The receptor was derived from a woman in her thirties or forties with Graves' ophthalmopathy. The chain carries TRBV10-3 and TRBJ2-7; no reliable D call. CDR3 sequence reads: CAISPRNARSYEQYF. CDR3 in DNA: TGTGCCATCAGCCCCCGGAACGCTCGCTCCTACGAGCAGTACTTC.